This TCR beta chain was recovered during a study of CD8 T cells in Susac syndrome. Reverse transcription of 0.5 to 1 ug RNA was performed with random hexamers. MiXCR, applied by TCRdb to the immunoSEQ multiplex PCR reads, yields one record per CDR3 protein. The sample includes approximately 300,000 distinct CDR3 sequences, about 88% seen only once; the top ten take about 0.17%. Germline V gene sequence: CDR1 MGHRA, CDR2 YSYEKL. Between the trimmed V and J ends, which lost 0 bases and 5 bases, there was a span of 10 bases. The CDR3 covers 15 residues. The V and J genes are TRBV4-1 and TRBJ1-4; D perhaps matches TRBD1 (6 bases). This receptor was taken from a human donor with multiple sclerosis. Sequences were obtained from CD8+ T cells from PBMCs. CDR3 amino acids: CASSQEWTDNEKLFF. CDR3 nucleotide sequence: TGCGCCAGCAGCCAAGAATGGACAGACAATGAAAAACTGTTTTTT.